This T cell receptor (beta chain) is from a study of T cell repertoires in cytomegalovirus infection. Study-wide context: Signatures in public TCR beta sequences pointed to both CMV infection and matching HLA type.

To note about this clonotype: Its antigen is not identified.

Each CDR3 protein is one row after TCRdb ran MiXCR on the reads. This table holds around 530,000 distinct CDR3 sequences, about 25% found once. V was cut by 0 bases and J by 6 bases, with 15 bases left in between. The CDR3 length is 17 residues. CDR1 MGHRA and CDR2 YSYEKL come from the germline V gene. Points from the study as a whole: People with CMV and the relevant HLA were identified by cumulative public TCR beta family frequency. Clonotype analysis showed dominance of the ex vivo response by HLA-C-restricted CMV-specific TCR beta clonotypes.

Sequencing was carried out using PBMCs. V and J are TRBV4-1 and TRBJ1-6, with D perhaps matching TRBD1 (5 bases). The source is a human donor in good health (CMV status not recorded). Some clones in this sample may be carry-over from other donors' samples. The CDR3 here is CASSQDKGRLVNSPLHF. As DNA, the CDR3 is TGCGCCAGCAGCCAAGATAAGGGACGGCTCGTTAATTCACCCCTCCACTTT.